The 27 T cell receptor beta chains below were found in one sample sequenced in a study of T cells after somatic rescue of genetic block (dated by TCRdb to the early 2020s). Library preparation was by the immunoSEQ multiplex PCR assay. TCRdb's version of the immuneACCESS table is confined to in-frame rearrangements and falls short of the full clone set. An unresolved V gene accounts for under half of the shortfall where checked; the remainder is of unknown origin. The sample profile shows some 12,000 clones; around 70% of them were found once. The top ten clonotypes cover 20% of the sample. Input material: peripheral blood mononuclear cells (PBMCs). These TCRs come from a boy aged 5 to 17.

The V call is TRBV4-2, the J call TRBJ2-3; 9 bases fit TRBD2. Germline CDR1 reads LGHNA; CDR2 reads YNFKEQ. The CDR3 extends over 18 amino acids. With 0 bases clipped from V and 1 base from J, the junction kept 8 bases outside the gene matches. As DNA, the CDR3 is TGTGCCAGCAGCCAAGAATCCCCCCAGCGGGGGGGCACAGATACGCAGTATTTT. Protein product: CASSQESPQRGGTDTQYF.

The CDR3 DNA reads TGTGCCTGGATGGTGGACAACACCTACGAGCAGTACTTC. Amino acids: CAWMVDNTYEQYF. V is TRBV30 and J is TRBJ2-7, with D perhaps matching TRBD1 (5 bases). V lost 4 bases to trimming and J lost 2 bases, with 12 bases between them. The germline V gene encodes CDR1 GTSNPN and CDR2 SVGIG (reference sequence). The CDR3 has 13 amino acids.

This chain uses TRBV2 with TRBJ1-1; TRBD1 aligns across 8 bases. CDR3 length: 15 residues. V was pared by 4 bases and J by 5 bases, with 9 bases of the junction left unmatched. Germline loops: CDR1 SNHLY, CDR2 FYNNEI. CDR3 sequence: CASSVIQGARTEAFF. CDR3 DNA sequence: TGTGCCAGCAGTGTAATCCAGGGGGCAAGAACTGAAGCTTTCTTT.

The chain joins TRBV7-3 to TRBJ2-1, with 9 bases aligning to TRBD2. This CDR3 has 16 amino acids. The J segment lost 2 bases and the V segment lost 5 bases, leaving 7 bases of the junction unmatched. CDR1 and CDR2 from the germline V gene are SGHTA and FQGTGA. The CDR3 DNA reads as TGTGCCAGCAGCCTCTTAGCGGGAGACACCTACAATGAGCAGTTCTTC. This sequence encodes CASSLLAGDTYNEQFF. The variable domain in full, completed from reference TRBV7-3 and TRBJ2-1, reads GAGVSQTPSNKVTEKGKYVELRCDPISGHTALYWYRQSLGQGPEFLIYFQGTGAADDSGLPNDRFFAVRPEGSVSTLKIQRTERGDSAVYLCASSLLAGDTYNEQFFGPGTRLTVL.

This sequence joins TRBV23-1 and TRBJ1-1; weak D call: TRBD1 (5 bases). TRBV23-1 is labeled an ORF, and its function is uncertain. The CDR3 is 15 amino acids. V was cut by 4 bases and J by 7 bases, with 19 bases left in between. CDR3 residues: CASSPWDWGKGEAFF. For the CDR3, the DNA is TGCGCCAGCAGTCCATGGGATTGGGGGAAAGGTGAAGCTTTCTTT.

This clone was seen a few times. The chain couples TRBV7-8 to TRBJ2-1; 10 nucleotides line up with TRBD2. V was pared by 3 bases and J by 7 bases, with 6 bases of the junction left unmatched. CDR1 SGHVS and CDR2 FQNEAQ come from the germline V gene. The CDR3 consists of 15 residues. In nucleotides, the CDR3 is TGTGCCAGCAGCTTCCTAGCGGGAGTAGGTAATGAGCAGTTCTTC. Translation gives CASSFLAGVGNEQFF. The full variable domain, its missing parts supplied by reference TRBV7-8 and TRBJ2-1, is GAGVSQSPRYKVAKRGQDVALRCDPISGHVSLFWYQQALGQGPEFLTYFQNEAQLDKSGLPSDRFFAERPEGSVSTLKIQRTQQEDSAVYLCASSFLAGVGNEQFFGPGTRLTVL.

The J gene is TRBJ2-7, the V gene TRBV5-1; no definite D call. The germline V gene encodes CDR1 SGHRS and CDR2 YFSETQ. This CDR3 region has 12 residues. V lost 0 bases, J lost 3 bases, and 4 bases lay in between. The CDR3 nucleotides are TGCGCCAGCAGCTTGGAGGACTACGAGCAGTACTTC. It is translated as CASSLEDYEQYF.

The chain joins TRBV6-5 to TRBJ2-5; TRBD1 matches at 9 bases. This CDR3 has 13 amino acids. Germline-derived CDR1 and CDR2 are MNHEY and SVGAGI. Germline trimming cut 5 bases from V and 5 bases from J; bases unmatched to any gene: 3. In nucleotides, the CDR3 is TGTGCCAGCAGTGACAGGGGGAAGGAGACCCAGTACTTC. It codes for CASSDRGKETQYF.

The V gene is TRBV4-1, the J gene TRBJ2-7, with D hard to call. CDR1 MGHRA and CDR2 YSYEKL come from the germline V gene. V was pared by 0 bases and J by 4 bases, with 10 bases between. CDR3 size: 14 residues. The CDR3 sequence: CASSQEKRMYEQYF. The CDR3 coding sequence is TGCGCCAGCAGCCAAGAGAAACGGATGTACGAGCAGTACTTC.

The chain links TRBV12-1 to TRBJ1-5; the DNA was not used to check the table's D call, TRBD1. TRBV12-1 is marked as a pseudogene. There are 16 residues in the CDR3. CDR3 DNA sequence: TGTGCCAGCAGCGTCACCGCCAGGGGCGGCAATCAGCCCCAGCATTTT. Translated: CASSVTARGGNQPQHF.

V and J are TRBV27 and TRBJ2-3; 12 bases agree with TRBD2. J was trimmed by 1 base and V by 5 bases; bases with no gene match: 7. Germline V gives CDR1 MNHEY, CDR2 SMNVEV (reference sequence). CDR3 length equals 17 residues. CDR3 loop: CASSPPRLAGGTDTQYF. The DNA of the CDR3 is TGTGCCAGCAGTCCACCCAGACTAGCGGGAGGCACAGATACGCAGTATTTT.

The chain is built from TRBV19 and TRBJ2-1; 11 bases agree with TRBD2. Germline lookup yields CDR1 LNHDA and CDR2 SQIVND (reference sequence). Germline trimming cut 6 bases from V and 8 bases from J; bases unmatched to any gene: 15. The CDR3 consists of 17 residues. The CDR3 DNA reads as TGTGCCAGTAGAGGGGGGCGGACTAGCGGGTCCGTCTATGAGCAGTTCTTC. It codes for CASRGGRTSGSVYEQFF.

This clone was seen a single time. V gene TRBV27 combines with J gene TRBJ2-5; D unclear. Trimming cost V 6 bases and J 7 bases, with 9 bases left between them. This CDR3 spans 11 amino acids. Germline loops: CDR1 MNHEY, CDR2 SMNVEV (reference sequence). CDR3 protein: CASSRHGTQYF. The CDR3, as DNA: TGTGCCAGCAGCCGTCATGGGACCCAGTACTTC.

CDR3 region: CASSLAPGQGAANYGYTF. The CDR3 DNA is TGTGCCAGCAGCTTAGCCCCGGGACAGGGGGCCGCTAACTATGGCTACACCTTC. The chain carries TRBV7-6 and TRBJ1-2; TRBD1 matches at 12 bases. The CDR3 loop spans 18 amino acids. Per germline, CDR1 SGHVS and CDR2 FNYEAQ. J lost 0 bases, V lost 0 bases, and 5 bases had no gene match. Complete variable domain (other parts from reference TRBV7-6 and TRBJ1-2): GAGVSQSPRYKVTKRGQDVALRCDPISGHVSLYWYRQALGQGPEFLTYFNYEAQQDKSGLPNDRFSAERPEGSISTLTIQRTEQRDSAMYRCASSLAPGQGAANYGYTFGSGTRLTVV.

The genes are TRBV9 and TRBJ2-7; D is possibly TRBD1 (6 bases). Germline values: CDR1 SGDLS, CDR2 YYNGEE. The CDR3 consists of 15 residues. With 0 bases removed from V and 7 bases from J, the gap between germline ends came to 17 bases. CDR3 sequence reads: CASSVGNLGQGEQYF. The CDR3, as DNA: TGTGCCAGCAGCGTAGGAAACCTGGGGCAGGGGGAGCAGTACTTC.

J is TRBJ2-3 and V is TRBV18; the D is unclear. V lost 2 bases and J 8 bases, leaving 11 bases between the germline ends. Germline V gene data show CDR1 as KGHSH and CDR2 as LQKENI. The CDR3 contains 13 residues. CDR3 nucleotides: TGTGCCAGCTCACCAAAGGATCCGGGTACGCAGTATTTT. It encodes CASSPKDPGTQYF.

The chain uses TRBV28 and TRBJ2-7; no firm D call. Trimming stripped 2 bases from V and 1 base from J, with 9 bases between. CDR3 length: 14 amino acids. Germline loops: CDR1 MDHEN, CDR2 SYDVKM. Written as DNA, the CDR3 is TGTGCCAGCAGTTTAAGGAGTTGGTCCTACGAGCAGTACTTC. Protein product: CASSLRSWSYEQYF.

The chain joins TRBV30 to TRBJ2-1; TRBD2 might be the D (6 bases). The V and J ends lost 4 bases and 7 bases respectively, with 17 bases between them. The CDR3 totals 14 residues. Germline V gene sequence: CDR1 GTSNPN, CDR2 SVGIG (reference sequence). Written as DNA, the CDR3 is TGTGCCTGGATCCCTAGCGCCCGGGAGAATGAGCAGTTCTTC. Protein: CAWIPSARENEQFF.

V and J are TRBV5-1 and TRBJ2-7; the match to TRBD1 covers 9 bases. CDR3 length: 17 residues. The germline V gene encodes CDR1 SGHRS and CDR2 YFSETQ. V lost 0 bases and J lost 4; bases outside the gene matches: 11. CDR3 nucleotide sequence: TGCGCCAGCAGCTTGGGGAGTCGGGACAGGGCGAAATACGAGCAGTACTTC. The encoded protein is CASSLGSRDRAKYEQYF.

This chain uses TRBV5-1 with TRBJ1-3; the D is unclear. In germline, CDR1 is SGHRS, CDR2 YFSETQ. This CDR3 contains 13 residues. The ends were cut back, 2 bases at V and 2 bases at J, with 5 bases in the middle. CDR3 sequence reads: CASSFVAGNTIYF. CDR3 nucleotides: TGCGCCAGCAGCTTCGTAGCTGGAAACACCATATATTTT.

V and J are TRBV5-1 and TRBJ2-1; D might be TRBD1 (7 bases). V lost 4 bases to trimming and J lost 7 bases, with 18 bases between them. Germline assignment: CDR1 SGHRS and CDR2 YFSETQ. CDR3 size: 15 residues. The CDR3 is CASSLGGTVPNEQFF. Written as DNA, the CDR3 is TGCGCCAGCAGCCTTGGAGGGACAGTCCCTAATGAGCAGTTCTTC.

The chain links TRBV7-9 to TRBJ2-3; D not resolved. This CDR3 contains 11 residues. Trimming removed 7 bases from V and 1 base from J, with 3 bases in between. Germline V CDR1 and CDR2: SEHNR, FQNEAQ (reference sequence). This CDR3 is CASTRTDTQYF. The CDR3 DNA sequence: TGTGCCAGCACCCGCACAGATACGCAGTATTTT.

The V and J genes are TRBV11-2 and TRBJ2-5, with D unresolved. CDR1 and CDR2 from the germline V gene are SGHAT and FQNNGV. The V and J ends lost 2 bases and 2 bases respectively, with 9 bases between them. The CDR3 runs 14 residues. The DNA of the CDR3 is TGTGCCAGCAGCTTAAGCTTACTACAAGAGACCCAGTACTTC. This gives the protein CASSLSLLQETQYF.

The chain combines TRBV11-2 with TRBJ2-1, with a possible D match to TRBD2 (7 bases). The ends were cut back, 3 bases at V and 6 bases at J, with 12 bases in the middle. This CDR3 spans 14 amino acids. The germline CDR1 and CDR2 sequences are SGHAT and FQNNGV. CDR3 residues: CASSFTRGGNEQFF. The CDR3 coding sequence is TGTGCCAGCAGCTTCACTAGGGGGGGCAATGAGCAGTTCTTC.

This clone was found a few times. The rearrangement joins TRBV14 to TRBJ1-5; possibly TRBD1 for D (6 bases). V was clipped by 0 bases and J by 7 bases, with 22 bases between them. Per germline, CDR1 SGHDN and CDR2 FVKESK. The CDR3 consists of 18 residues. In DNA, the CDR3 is TGTGCCAGCAGCCAAGAGAAAGGAAGCAGGGGAGTCGAGCAGCCCCAGCATTTT. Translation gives CASSQEKGSRGVEQPQHF.

CDR3 DNA: TGCGCCAGCAGCCTATGGTGGCATACTGAAGCTTTCTTT. This codes for CASSLWWHTEAFF. The chain couples TRBV5-1 to TRBJ1-1; the D is unclear. Germline CDR1 SGHRS, CDR2 YFSETQ. V lost 4 bases and J lost 5, with 12 bases in between. This CDR3 has 13 residues.

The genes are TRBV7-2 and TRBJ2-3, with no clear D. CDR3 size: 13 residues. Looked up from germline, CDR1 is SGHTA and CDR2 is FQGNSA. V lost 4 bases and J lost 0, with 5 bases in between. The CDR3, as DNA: TGTGCCAGCAGCTCCCCTAGCACAGATACGCAGTATTTT. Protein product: CASSSPSTDTQYF. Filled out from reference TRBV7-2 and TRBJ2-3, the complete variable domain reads GAGVSQSPSNKVTEKGKDVELRCDPISGHTALYWYRQSLGQGLEFLIYFQGNSAPDKSGLPSDRFSAERTGGSVSTLTIQRTQQEDSAVYLCASSSPSTDTQYFGPGTRLTVL.